This TCR beta chain was identified in a study of T cells in localized non-small cell lung cancer. Germline values: CDR1 SGHRS, CDR2 YFSETQ. V was pared by 2 bases and J by 5 bases, with 9 bases between. The CDR3 sequence is 13 residues long. Profiling relied on immunoSEQ multiplex PCR, and the TCRdb table lists in-frame clones only, not all of them. The sample includes 15,000 to 25,000 clones, over 80% of them seen just once. V gene TRBV5-1 combines with J gene TRBJ2-3; the D gene is possibly TRBD1 (6 bases). This sequence originates from a male donor aged 60 or over with stage I squamous cell lung carcinoma. Here the sequenced sample was peripheral blood, taken before any cancer treatment. The CDR3 DNA reads TGCGCCAGCAGCTTTTGGGGGCGAGATACGCAGTATTTT. It codes for CASSFWGRDTQYF.